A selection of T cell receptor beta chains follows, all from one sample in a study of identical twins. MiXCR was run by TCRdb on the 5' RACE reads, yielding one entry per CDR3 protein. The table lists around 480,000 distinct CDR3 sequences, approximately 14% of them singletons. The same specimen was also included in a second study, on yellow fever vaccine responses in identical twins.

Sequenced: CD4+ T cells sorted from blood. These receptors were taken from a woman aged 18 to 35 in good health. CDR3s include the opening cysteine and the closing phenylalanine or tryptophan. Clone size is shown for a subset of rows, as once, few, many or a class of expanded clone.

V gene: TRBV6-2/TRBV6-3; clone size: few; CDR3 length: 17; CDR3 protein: CASAEEGPFSGANVLTF
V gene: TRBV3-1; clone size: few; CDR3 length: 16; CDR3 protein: CASSDRTSGGIGELFF
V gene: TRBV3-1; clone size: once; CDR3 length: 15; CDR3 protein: CASSEEGSRGETQYF
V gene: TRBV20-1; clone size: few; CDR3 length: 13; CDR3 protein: CSAESGLRDTQYF
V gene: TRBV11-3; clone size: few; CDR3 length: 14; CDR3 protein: CASSLEGEWETQYF
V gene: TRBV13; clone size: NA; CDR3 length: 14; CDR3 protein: CASSLYGRGHEQYF
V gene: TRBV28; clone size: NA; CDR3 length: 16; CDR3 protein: CASSARTSGKTDTQYF
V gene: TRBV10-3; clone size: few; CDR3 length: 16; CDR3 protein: CAISEPVGGAGQPQHF
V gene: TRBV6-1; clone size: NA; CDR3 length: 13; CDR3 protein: CASSGGTGNGYTF
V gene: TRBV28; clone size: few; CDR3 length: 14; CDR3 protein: CASSPTGPNEKLFF
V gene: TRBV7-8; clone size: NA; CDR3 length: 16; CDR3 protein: CASSLGGQGFSYGYTF
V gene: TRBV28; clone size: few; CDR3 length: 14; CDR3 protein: CASSFDRQTDTQYF
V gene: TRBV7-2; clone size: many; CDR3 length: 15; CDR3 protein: CASSLARDRAYEQYF
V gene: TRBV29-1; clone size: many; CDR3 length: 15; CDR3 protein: CSVGLGGTSTYEQYF
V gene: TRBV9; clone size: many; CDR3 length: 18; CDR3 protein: CASSPHPARTSGVETQYF
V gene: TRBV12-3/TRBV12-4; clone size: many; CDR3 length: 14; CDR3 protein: CASKDRAGHNEQFF
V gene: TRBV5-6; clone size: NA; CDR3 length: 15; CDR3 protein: CASSLGGTGEEPQYF
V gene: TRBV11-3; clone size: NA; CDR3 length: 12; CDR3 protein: CASRGSGITQYF
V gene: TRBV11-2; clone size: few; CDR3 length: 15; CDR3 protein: CASSLVGTGIYEQFF
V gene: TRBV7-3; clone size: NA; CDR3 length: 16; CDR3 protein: CASSLISGQGLNEQFF
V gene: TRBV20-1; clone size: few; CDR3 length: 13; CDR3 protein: CSAPGRGQSPLHF
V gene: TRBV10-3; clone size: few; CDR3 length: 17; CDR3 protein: CAISDTDRGLHNQPQHF
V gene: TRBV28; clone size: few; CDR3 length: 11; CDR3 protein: CASSFRREQFF
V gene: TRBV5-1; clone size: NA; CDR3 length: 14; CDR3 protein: CASSYQFGGDEQYF
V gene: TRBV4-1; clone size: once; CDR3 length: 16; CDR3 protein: CASSQVASGSPDTQYF
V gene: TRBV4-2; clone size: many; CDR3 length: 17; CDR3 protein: CASSQDLSGGAYNEQFF
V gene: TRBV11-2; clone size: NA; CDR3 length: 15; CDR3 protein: CASSQWDRGRETQYF
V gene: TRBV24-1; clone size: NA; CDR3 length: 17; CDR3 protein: CATSDPGTDRGRHGYTF
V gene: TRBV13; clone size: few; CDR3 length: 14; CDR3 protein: CASSLQGRDYGYTF
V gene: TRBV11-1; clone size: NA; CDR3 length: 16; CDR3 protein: CASSLREGSGNNEQFF
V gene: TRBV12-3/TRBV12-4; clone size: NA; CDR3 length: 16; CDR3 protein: CASSRRGTGPFETQYF
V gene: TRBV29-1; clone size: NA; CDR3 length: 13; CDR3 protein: CSVASTSNTEAFF
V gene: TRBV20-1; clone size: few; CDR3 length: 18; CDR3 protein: CSARDRRTSGGPSYEQYF
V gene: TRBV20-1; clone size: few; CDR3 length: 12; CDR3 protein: CSIKAWNTEAFF
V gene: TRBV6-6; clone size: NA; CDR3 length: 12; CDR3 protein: CATSSATDTQYF
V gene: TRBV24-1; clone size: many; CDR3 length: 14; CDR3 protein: CATSDPRDLYEQYF
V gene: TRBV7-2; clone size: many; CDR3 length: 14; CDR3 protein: CASSFGSSSYEQYF